The 20 T cell receptor beta chains below all came from one sample that was sequenced in a study of regulatory T cells in long-lasting Graves disease (dated by TCRdb to the early 2020s). Library construction relied on multiplex PCR. Sequencer: Illumina HiSeq 4000. To build TCR beta libraries, CDR3 regions were amplified by Arm-PCR using iRepertoire HTBI primers. TCRdb trimmed public reads at Q25 via fastp, called clones via MiXCR and kept in-frame beta chains. Rows merge per CDR3 protein into single entries with the most common DNA and genes. Within this sample are a few hundred thousand distinct CDR3 sequences, with 22% of them counted one time only. Roughly three fifths of the sample rests with the top ten. The time point tag for this specimen amounts to: persistent/refractory GD, antithyroid drugs over 5 years with positive TRAb. RNA was extracted from PBMCs in TRIzol for both TCR sequencing and RNA sequencing.

The sample here was peripheral blood mononuclear cells (PBMCs), taken when the disease was refractory, from a patient treated with antithyroid drugs. These receptors were taken from a female donor with Graves disease.

This clonotype came up a few times. The chain employs TRBV4-1 and TRBJ1-2; tentative D call: TRBD1 (5 bases). The ends were cut back, 0 bases at V and 4 bases at J, with 12 bases in the middle. Per the germline V gene, CDR1 is MGHRA and CDR2 is YSYEKL. CDR3 length: 15 residues. CDR3 nucleotide sequence: TGCGCCAGCAGCCAAGAAACTAGGGGTTCCTATGGCTACACCTTC. This sequence encodes CASSQETRGSYGYTF.

This chain joins TRBV9 and TRBJ1-1; 8 bases map to TRBD1. The CDR3 loop spans 16 amino acids. Per the germline V gene, CDR1 is SGDLS and CDR2 is YYNGEE. J lost 1 base, V lost 5 bases, and 10 bases had no gene match. CDR3 coding DNA: TGTGCCAGCAGAGGACAGGGAATAAGCCGGAACACTGAAGCTTTCTTT. Its protein is CASRGQGISRNTEAFF.

This clonotype showed up many times. The rearrangement links TRBV2 to TRBJ2-5; D gene ambiguous. V was trimmed by 1 base and J by 5 bases, leaving 14 bases between them. The CDR3 has 15 residues. Germline CDR1 reads SNHLY; CDR2 reads FYNNEI. CDR3 DNA sequence: TGTGCCAGCAGTGAAGGGGCAGGCCGGACGGAGACCCAGTACTTC. As protein: CASSEGAGRTETQYF.

This chain joins TRBV16 and TRBJ2-7, with TRBD2 matching over 8 bases. Germline CDR1 KGHSY, CDR2 FQNENV. CDR3 length equals 16 residues. V was pared by 2 bases and J by 2 bases, with 8 bases of the junction left unmatched. This chain's CDR3 is CASSQVAGGATYEQYF. The CDR3 DNA is TGTGCCAGCAGCCAAGTTGCGGGAGGCGCTACCTACGAGCAGTACTTC.

This clonotype was detected only a few times. The rearrangement links TRBV12-3 or TRBV12-4 to TRBJ2-7; unclear D gene. This CDR3 contains 12 residues. The V gene lost 6 bases and the J gene lost 0 bases, with 6 bases spanning the gap. Here the CDR3 DNA reads TGTGCCAGCAGGTCTGACTCCTACGAGCAGTACTTC. Its protein product is CASRSDSYEQYF.

This clonotype was counted only a few times. A much larger clonotype is one base distant, so this may be a read error. The gene calls are TRBV12-3 or TRBV12-4 and TRBJ1-4, with TRBD1 identical over 7 bases. The CDR3 runs 14 residues. The CDR3 loop is CANSLGTENEKLFF. DNA for the CDR3: TGTGCCAACAGTTTAGGGACAGAAAATGAAAAACTGTTTTTT.

A single count supports this clonotype. V usage is TRBV5-1 and J usage is TRBJ1-1; perhaps TRBD1 as D (6 bases). V was cut by 0 bases and J by 2 bases, with 20 bases left in between. The CDR3 contains 18 residues. Germline V lookup: CDR1 SGHRS, CDR2 YFSETQ. This CDR3 is CASSLVGGGGTINTEAFF. CDR3 in DNA: TGCGCCAGCAGCTTGGTGGGAGGCGGGGGCACCATCAACACTGAAGCTTTCTTT. The variable domain in full, completed from reference TRBV5-1 and TRBJ1-1, reads KAGVTQTPRYLIKTRGQQVTLSCSPISGHRSVSWYQQTPGQGLQFLFEYFSETQRNKGNFPGRFSGRQFSNSRSEMNVSTLELGDSALYLCASSLVGGGGTINTEAFFGQGTRLTVV.

This clonotype turned up a few times. J is TRBJ2-7 and V is TRBV10-1; D not resolved. Germline V gives CDR1 WNHNN, CDR2 SYGVQD (reference sequence). This CDR3 contains 15 residues. V lost 0 bases and J 0 bases, leaving 9 bases between the germline ends. In nucleotides, the CDR3 is TGCGCCAGCAGTGAGTCTTTGGACCCCTCCTACGAGCAGTACTTC. Its translation: CASSESLDPSYEQYF.

This clonotype has a handful of counts. The V and J genes are TRBV20-1 and TRBJ2-1; a weak D match, TRBD2 (6 bases). The germline gives CDR1 DFQATT, CDR2 SNEGSKA (reference sequence). The CDR3 has 15 amino acids. Trimming stripped 0 bases from V and 8 bases from J, with 17 bases between. In nucleotides, the CDR3 is TGCAGTGCTAGAGATCTTGCGGGAAGTGAGTATGAGCAGTTCTTC. Translation: CSARDLAGSEYEQFF.

This chain uses TRBV7-9 with TRBJ2-1; maybe TRBD2 (5 bases). Germline V gene sequence: CDR1 SEHNR, CDR2 FQNEAQ (reference sequence). CDR3 length equals 15 residues. V was trimmed by 6 bases and J by 0 bases, leaving 12 bases between them. Written as DNA, the CDR3 is TGTGCCAGCAGACCGGACTTGAACTCCTACAATGAGCAGTTCTTC. Translated, it gives CASRPDLNSYNEQFF. The variable domain in full, completed from reference TRBV7-9 and TRBJ2-1, reads DTGVSQNPRHKITKRGQNVTFRCDPISEHNRLYWYRQTLGQGPEFLTYFQNEAQLEKSRLLSDRFSAERPKGSFSTLEIQRTEQGDSAMYLCASRPDLNSYNEQFFGPGTRLTVL.

This chain links TRBV28 with TRBJ1-5; weak D call: TRBD1 (5 bases). The CDR3 is 14 residues long. Looked up from germline, CDR1 is MDHEN and CDR2 is SYDVKM. V lost 7 bases, J lost 9 bases, and 19 bases lay in between. In DNA, the CDR3 is TGTGCCAGCACCGAGCCCCGGCCCCAGGGGCCCCAGCATTTT. It specifies CASTEPRPQGPQHF.

This clonotype was recorded many times. This chain's CDR3 is CASSYRAQGTEAFF. CDR3 sequence (DNA): TGTGCCAGCAGTTACAGGGCACAGGGGACTGAAGCTTTCTTT. V gene TRBV6-2 or TRBV6-3 combines with J gene TRBJ1-1; 7 bases agree with TRBD1. Trimming took 2 bases from V and 5 from J; bases not matched to a gene: 5. The CDR3 sequence is 14 residues long. CDR1 and CDR2 from the germline V gene are MNHEY and SVGEGT.

The V call is TRBV5-1, the J call TRBJ1-6; the match to TRBD1 covers 7 bases. The CDR3 is made up of 13 amino acids. Trimming at V came to 6 bases and at J to 7 bases, leaving 4 bases not matched to a gene. The germline V gene has CDR1 SGHRS and CDR2 YFSETQ. CDR3 amino acids: CASNRDRNSPLHF. The CDR3 bases are TGCGCCAGCAACCGGGACAGAAATTCACCCCTCCACTTT.

The gene calls are TRBV7-8 and TRBJ2-2; 12 positions agree with TRBD2. The CDR3 runs 16 residues. Losses at the gene ends were 2 bases for V and 6 bases for J; bases not matched to a gene: 4. The germline CDR1 and CDR2 sequences are SGHVS and FQNEAQ. CDR3 loop: CASSLLTSGSAGELFF. For the CDR3, the DNA is TGTGCCAGCAGCTTATTGACTAGCGGGAGCGCCGGGGAGCTGTTTTTT.

J is TRBJ2-7 and V is TRBV7-2, with 9 positions matching TRBD2. Germline V lookup: CDR1 SGHTA, CDR2 FQGNSA. This CDR3 has 16 amino acids. After removal of 8 bases from V and 7 bases from J, the junction contained 18 bases not matched to a gene. The CDR3 reads CASPSLPFSGRREQYF. The CDR3, as DNA: TGTGCCAGCCCCTCATTGCCCTTTAGCGGGAGACGGGAGCAGTACTTC.

This clonotype was recorded at least ten times. V gene TRBV6-2 or TRBV6-3 combines with J gene TRBJ1-2; unclear D gene. V was trimmed by 0 bases and J by 3 bases, leaving 5 bases between them. The germline gives CDR1 MNHEY, CDR2 SVGEGT. The CDR3 is made up of 13 amino acids. The CDR3: CASSYSTDYGYTF. CDR3 in DNA: TGTGCCAGCAGTTACTCGACCGACTATGGCTACACCTTC.

The table lists this clonotype with many counts. The chain has TRBV18 and TRBJ1-4, with D unresolved. The V end was cut by 6 bases, the J end by 6 bases, with 11 bases between. Per the germline V gene, CDR1 is KGHSH and CDR2 is LQKENI. The length of the CDR3 is 13 residues. CDR3: CASSGLTDEKLFF. In DNA, the CDR3 is TGTGCCAGCTCCGGATTGACGGATGAAAAACTGTTTTTT.

This clonotype was counted between two and nine times. The chain recombines TRBV5-5 with TRBJ2-7, with a possible D match to TRBD1 (5 bases). The V gene's germline CDR1 is SGHKS and CDR2 YYEKEE (reference sequence). There are 16 residues in the CDR3. The V end lost 2 bases, the J end lost 0 bases, and 15 bases lay between the germline ends. The CDR3: CASSFIFSDSSYEQYF. The CDR3 DNA reads TGTGCCAGCAGCTTCATCTTCAGCGACAGCTCCTACGAGCAGTACTTC. The entire variable domain, with the rest obtained from reference TRBV5-5 and TRBJ2-7, is as follows: DAGVTQSPTHLIKTRGQQVTLRCSPISGHKSVSWYQQVLGQGPQFIFQYYEKEERGRGNFPDRFSARQFPNYSSELNVNALLLGDSALYLCASSFIFSDSSYEQYFGPGTRLTVT.

This clonotype was seen a few times. V is TRBV3-1 and J is TRBJ1-2; D remains ambiguous. CDR3 length: 15 amino acids. The V and J ends lost 0 bases and 2 bases respectively, with 10 bases between them. In germline, CDR1 is LGHDT, CDR2 YNNKEL (reference sequence). The CDR3 DNA is TGTGCCAGCAGCCAAGACCAGACCGAGAACTATGGCTACACCTTC. Amino acid sequence: CASSQDQTENYGYTF. Looking up the rest from reference TRBV3-1 and TRBJ1-2 gives the full variable domain: DTAVSQTPKYLVTQMGNDKSIKCEQNLGHDTMYWYKQDSKKFLKIMFSYNNKELIINETVPNRFSPKSPDKAHLNLHINSLELGDSAVYFCASSQDQTENYGYTFGSGTRLTVV.

The chain recombines TRBV7-2 with TRBJ2-7; the D call may be TRBD1 or TRBD2 (6 bases each). The germline V gene has CDR1 SGHTA and CDR2 FQGNSA. V was shortened by 2 bases and J by 0 bases, with 11 bases between the two germline ends. This CDR3 is 15 amino acids long. CDR3 sequence reads: CASSLHREVSYEQYF. The CDR3 nucleotides read TGTGCCAGCAGCTTACACAGGGAGGTCTCCTACGAGCAGTACTTC.